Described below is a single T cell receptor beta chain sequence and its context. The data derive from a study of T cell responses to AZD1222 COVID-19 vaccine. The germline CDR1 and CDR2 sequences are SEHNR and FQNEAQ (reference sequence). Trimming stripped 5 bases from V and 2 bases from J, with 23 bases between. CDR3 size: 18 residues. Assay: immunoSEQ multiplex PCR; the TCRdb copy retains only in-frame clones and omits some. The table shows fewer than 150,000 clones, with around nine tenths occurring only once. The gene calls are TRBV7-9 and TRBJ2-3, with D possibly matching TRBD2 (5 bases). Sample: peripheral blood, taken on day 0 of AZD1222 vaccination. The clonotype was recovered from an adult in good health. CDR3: CASSHPSEALGYTDTQYF. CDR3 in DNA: TGTGCCAGCAGCCACCCGTCGGAGGCGTTGGGATACACAGATACGCAGTATTTT.